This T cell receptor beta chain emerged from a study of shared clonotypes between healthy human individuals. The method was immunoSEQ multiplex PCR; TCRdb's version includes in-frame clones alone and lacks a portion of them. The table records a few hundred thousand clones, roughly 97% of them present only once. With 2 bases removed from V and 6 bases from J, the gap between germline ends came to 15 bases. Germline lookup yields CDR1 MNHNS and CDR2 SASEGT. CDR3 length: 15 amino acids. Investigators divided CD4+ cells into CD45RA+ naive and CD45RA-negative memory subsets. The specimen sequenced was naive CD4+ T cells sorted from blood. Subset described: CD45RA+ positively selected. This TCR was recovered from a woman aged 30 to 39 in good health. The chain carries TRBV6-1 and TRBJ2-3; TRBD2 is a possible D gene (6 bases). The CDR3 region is CASSERPGAGDTQYF. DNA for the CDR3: TGTGCCAGCAGTGAAAGACCGGGAGCAGGGGATACGCAGTATTTT.